This T cell receptor beta chain originates from a study of cytomegalovirus exposure and HLA in healthy donors listed by TCRdb under 2017. A note on the overall study: An earlier analysis of more than 550 of the donors reported about 300 Gb of sequence data and around 100 million unique TCR beta sequences obtained from 180 million or so T cells. Roughly 310 gigabases of sequencing data and roughly 90 million unique TCR sequences were included in an early release covering around 600 HLA-typed donors. Among the approximately 400 genotyped donors, around 79% belonged to the genetic ancestry cluster associated with self-reported Caucasian donors. The study was designed to test whether signatures of past pathogen exposure could be identified by cataloging public T cell receptors. The study used immunosequencing to profile the T cell repertoires of several hundred subjects and linked those repertoires to cytomegalovirus serostatus. Besides the first cohort of 666 subjects, a separate validation cohort made up of 120 or so different subjects was used. To predict cytomegalovirus infection status, the study brought together high-throughput TCR immunosequencing, statistical association of individual TCRs with disease status, and machine learning. A later analysis re-examined previously published TCR beta repertoires from hundreds of donors and added high-resolution HLA genotyping to investigate patterns of TCR occurrence. The later analysis used no new phenotypic data to find candidate immune exposures, relying instead on TCR beta sequences and their occurrence across donors. In an earlier analysis of roughly 540 of the donors, high-throughput TCR beta sequencing was used to judge whether each TCR beta V gene segment behaved as functional or pseudogenic. Alongside the repertoire data, information on donor age, sex, ethnicity and CMV serostatus was compiled. A later genetic analysis used genome-wide SNP genotypes for about 60% of the roughly 670 donors, treating that subset as a discovery cohort. All discovery cohort repertoires had been generated on a single sequencing platform. HLA typing included class I and class II loci at four-digit resolution. The number of typed donors differed by locus: about 620-640 for A, B, C, DRB1 and DQB1; roughly 510 for DQA1; around 610 for DPA1; and 450 to 480 for DPB1. Roughly 5 DR-DQ haplotypes were treated as single units for association and clustering because of strong linkage in the cohort. Across about 380 genotyped donors of the cohort, an average of roughly 250,000 unique TCR beta nucleotide sequences per donor were sequenced, and roughly 20% of those sequences were non-productive. Results the study describes overall, beyond this receptor: According to a later analysis, TCR association rates differed among HLA loci, with DRB1 alleles showing the most associated TCRs and HLA-C alleles showing the fewest. A further reported finding was that TCR beta sequences accurately predicted the HLA-A and HLA-B alleles for most subjects in the first cohort. While some public TCRs were present in many individuals, most TCR sequences turned up only very rarely across donors. A group of highly shared sequence variants was considered likely to be a technical artifact of the sequencing pipeline. Correlated functional status among segregating V segments might reflect linkage disequilibrium, but an unknown experimental factor could not be ruled out. Several of the top co-occurrence clusters appeared to be linked to parvovirus B19, influenza, CMV and Epstein-Barr virus, according to a later analysis. In the study, roughly 160 TCR beta chains were listed as associated with cytomegalovirus. It was suggested by the authors that the approach could potentially be generalized to other disease states and immunological phenotypes. In a later genetic analysis, a missense DCLRE1C variant was associated with V-gene and J-gene trimming of TCR beta chains, and the association was replicated in an independent cohort. Over 15 rarely observed V segments, including chromosome 9 orphons, were excluded from the earlier analysis of about 610 of the donors because counts were too low. The classifier was reported to diagnose cytomegalovirus status with high specificity and sensitivity in both the original cohort and the validation cohort. The presence/absence analyses assumed that sequencing depth was roughly uniform across donors, and that assumption may not be true. A later analysis associated 15,000 or so TCR beta sequences with specific HLA alleles at a false discovery rate of 0.05. CMV serostatus was the only immune exposure information available for the cohort. A few of the identified cytomegalovirus-associated TCR beta chains were confirmed in vitro to be specific for cytomegalovirus antigens. Broadly in line with IMGT annotations, most TCR beta V segments showed up in productive rearrangements about 87% or about 30% of the time in an earlier analysis of approximately 600 of the donors. Assigning TCR associations to individual alleles was difficult when HLA alleles, especially DR and DQ, strongly co-occurred. In this cohort, only TCR beta chains were sequenced, and detectable features were limited by the absence of alpha or paired-chain data. Most CMV-associated TCR beta chains appeared to be HLA-restricted in a later analysis, and the HLA associations seemed to be driven largely by CMV exposure. Compared with the approximately 720-donor mean, donors in an Asian-associated ancestry cluster had fewer N-insertions in productive TCRs, according to a later genetic analysis. In a later analysis, HLA-associated TCR beta chains showed more clonal expansion and lower generation probabilities than non-associated chains that were equally common. Because HLA typing was missing for some donors at each locus, association tests included only the typed subset.

The cohort was made up of around 720 healthy bone marrow donors. All cohort members were sampled while nominally healthy, although unrecorded immune exposures were likely present. The donor was CMV seronegative and was included in the group of a few hundred seronegative cohort members. Every donor gave a peripheral blood sample, and the peripheral blood mononuclear cells from that sample were used for TCR beta sequencing. The Qiagen DNeasy Blood Extraction Kit was used to extract genomic DNA from the blood cell samples. The protocol used for the library was the immunoSEQ multiplex PCR assay. A mixture of 60 forward primers for TCR Vbeta segments and 13 reverse primers for TCR Jbeta segments was used in the multiplex PCR. Amplification of the CDR3 region of rearranged TCR beta genes was performed with a multiplex PCR assay on genomic DNA. Amplified TCR beta libraries were sequenced as 87-base-pair reads on the Illumina HiSeq System. The original methods were these. A later analysis tallied tens of millions of unique TCR beta chains across the 666 repertoires, and some 12 million of those chains were shared by two or more donors. To remove PCR and sequencing errors, raw reads were error-corrected and collapsed into unique sequences using a nearest-neighbor algorithm that merged closely related sequences. CDR3 sequences were aligned to IMGT reference sequences to assign V, D and J gene segments. For a sequence to be retained, a match of at least six nucleotides was required to both a V gene segment and a J gene segment. A rearrangement counted as productive if the CDR3 had no stop codons and remained in frame with V and J, and every other rearrangement counted as non-productive. Following IMGT convention, CDR3 was defined as the stretch from the second conserved V-encoded cysteine to the conserved J-encoded phenylalanine. In an earlier analysis of 587 of the donors, sequences lacking an unambiguous match to a single V gene segment were excluded. An earlier analysis of several hundred of the donors called V segments functional above 56.7% productive rearrangements and segregating when the between-donor standard deviation exceeded 5%. To diagnose cytomegalovirus status from the catalog of TCR beta chain sequences, a statistical classification framework was built. In a later analysis, V and J genes were assigned by comparing TCR nucleotide sequences against IMGT/GENE-DB human TR gene sequences. A later analysis assigned CDR3 sequences and most-parsimonious VDJ recombination scenarios with the TCRdist pipeline. A later analysis defined each TCR beta chain by its CDR3 amino acid sequence plus V-gene family, and excluded reads lacking a unique V-gene family. To address suspected cross-contamination and a sequencing artifact, a later analysis removed some 620 highly shared, low-generation-probability nucleotide sequences. A later analysis calculated a clonal expansion index for each public chain from normalized within-repertoire ranks of inferred template counts. In a later analysis, generation probabilities were computed using a VDJ recombination model fitted to out-of-frame rearrangements, and the results were checked against IGoR. A later analysis scored TCR-TCR, TCR-HLA and TCR-CMV co-occurrence with hypergeometric tests, applying a repertoire-size bias correction to TCR pairs. A later analysis estimated false discovery rates by permuting HLA or CMV assignments 20 times. In a later analysis, co-occurring TCRs were grouped with DBSCAN, and TCRdist sequence similarity was added when clustering was performed within HLA-allele-positive subsets. Co-occurrence clustering excluded repertoires with fewer than 30,000 or more than 120,000 public chains, plus five with anomalous nucleotide sharing. What TCRdb holds here is the immuneACCESS table cut down to in-frame rearrangements. Part of the clones is not present; checked against another copy, under half of the missing clones reflect an unresolved V gene, and the others are unexplained. The V and J calls and clone size come from that table; D and trimming were worked out from the DNA. Across this sample there are some 110,000 clones, with around 78% seen only once. The ten top clones hold 5.6% of the sample.

Comments on this clone: Its antigen is unknown. No base quality information exists; no much larger clone differs at one position.

The sample consisted of PBMCs. The receptor's source is a male donor in good health and CMV-seronegative.

For the CDR3, the sequence is CASSPGQAYTGELFF. Read as DNA, the sequence is TGTGCCAGCTCACCGGGACAGGCATACACCGGGGAGCTGTTTTTT. This chain joins TRBV18 to TRBJ2-2; 8 bases in the middle match TRBD1. From a lookup of the germline V gene, CDR1 and CDR2 are KGHSH and LQKENI. From the cysteine through the phenylalanine, the CDR3 covers 15 amino acids. Only the CDR3 portion is preserved as DNA: 45 bases, with reading frame beginning at the first base. Unmatched junction bases come to 3, with V trimmed by 3 bases and J by 3 bases. When the CDR3 is completed using the reference TRBV18 and TRBJ2-2 genes on either side, the full variable domain is NAGVMQNPRHLVRRRGQEARLRCSPMKGHSHVYWYRQLPEEGLKFMVYLQKENIIDESGMPKERFSAEFPKEGPSILRIQQVVRGDSAAYFCASSPGQAYTGELFFGEGSRLTVL.